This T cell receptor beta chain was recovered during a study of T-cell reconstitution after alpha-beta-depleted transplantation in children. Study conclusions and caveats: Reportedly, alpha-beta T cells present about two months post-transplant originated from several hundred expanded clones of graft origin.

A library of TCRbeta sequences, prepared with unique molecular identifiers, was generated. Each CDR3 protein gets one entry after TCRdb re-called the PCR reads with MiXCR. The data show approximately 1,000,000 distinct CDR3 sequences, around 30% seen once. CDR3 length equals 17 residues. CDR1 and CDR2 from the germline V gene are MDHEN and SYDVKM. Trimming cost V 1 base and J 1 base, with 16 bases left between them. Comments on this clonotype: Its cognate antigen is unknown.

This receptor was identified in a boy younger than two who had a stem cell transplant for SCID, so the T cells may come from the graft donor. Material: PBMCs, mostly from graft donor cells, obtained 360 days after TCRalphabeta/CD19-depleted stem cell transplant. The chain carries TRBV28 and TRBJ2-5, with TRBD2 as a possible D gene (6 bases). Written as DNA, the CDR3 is TGTGCCAGCAGTTTATTCGACGTTGCGGGGCGCCAAGAGACCCAGTACTTC. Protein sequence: CASSLFDVAGRQETQYF.